This T cell receptor beta chain was sequenced for a study of cytomegalovirus exposure and HLA in healthy donors. A few counts support this clone. Unmatched junction bases numbered 6, after V lost 6 bases and J lost 2 bases. Germline V gives CDR1 SNHLY, CDR2 FYNNEI. The CDR3 is 15 residues long. Both 60 Vbeta primers and 13 Jbeta primers went into the PCR. The method was immunoSEQ multiplex PCR; TCRdb's version includes in-frame clones alone and lacks a portion of them. The table records 110,000 or so clones, over 55% of them present only once. The receptor was derived from a man younger than 35 in good health and CMV-seropositive. Sequenced sample: PBMCs. The V gene is TRBV2, the J gene TRBJ2-7; TRBD1 agrees at 11 bases. The CDR3 sequence is CASSRTGQGAYEQYF. CDR3 DNA sequence: TGTGCCAGCAGCCGCACGGGACAGGGGGCCTACGAGCAGTACTTC.